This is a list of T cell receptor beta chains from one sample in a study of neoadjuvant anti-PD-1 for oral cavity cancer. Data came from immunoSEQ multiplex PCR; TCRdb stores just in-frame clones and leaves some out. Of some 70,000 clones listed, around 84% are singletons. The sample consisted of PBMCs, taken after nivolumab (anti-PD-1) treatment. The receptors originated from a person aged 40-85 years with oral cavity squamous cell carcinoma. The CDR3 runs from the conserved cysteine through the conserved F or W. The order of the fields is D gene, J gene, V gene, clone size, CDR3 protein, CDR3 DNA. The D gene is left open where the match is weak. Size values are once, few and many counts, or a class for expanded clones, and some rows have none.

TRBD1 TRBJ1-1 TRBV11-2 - CASSSQGGNTEAFF TGTGCCAGCAGCTCACAGGGGGGGAACACTGAAGCTTTCTTT
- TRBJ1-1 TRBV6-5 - CASSYSPGYEAFF TGTGCCAGCAGTTATTCTCCCGGCTATGAAGCTTTCTTT
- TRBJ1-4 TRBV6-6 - CASGDPRREKLFF TGTGCCAGCGGTGACCCCCGGCGTGAAAAACTGTTTTTT
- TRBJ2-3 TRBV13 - CASSLGRDTDTQYF TGTGCCAGCAGCTTAGGGCGGGACACAGATACGCAGTATTTT
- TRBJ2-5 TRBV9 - CASSSDNQETQYF TGTGCCAGCAGCTCCGACAACCAAGAGACCCAGTACTTC
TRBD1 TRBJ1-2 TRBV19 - CASSPQGRGYTF TGTGCCAGTAGTCCACAGGGGCGTGGCTACACCTTC
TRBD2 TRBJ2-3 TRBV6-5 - CATGGTSFRTDTQYF TGTGCCACCGGGGGGACTAGCTTCCGGACAGATACGCAGTATTTT
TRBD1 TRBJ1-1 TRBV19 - CASSIGQVTNEAFF TGTGCCAGTAGTATCGGACAGGTAACAAATGAAGCTTTCTTT
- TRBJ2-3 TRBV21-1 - CASTANSGTDTQYF TGTGCCAGCACCGCTAATAGCGGGACAGATACGCAGTATTTT
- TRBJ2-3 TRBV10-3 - CATWAGDTQYF TGTGCCACGTGGGCCGGAGATACGCAGTATTTT
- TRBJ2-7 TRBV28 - CASNPPARYEQYF TGTGCCTCTAACCCTCCCGCCAGGTACGAGCAGTACTTC
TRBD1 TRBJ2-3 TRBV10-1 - CASSKGQGETDTQYF TGCGCCAGCAGTAAGGGACAGGGTGAGACAGATACGCAGTATTTT
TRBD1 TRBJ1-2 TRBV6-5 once CASSIGQGNFYGYTF TGTGCCAGCAGTATTGGACAGGGGAACTTTTATGGCTACACCTTC
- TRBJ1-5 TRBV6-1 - CASTPQNSNQPQHF TGTGCCAGCACCCCGCAGAATAGCAATCAGCCCCAGCATTTT
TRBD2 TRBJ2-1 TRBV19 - CASTRKGTSGAYNEQFF TGTGCCAGTACCCGAAAGGGGACTAGCGGAGCCTACAATGAGCAGTTCTTC
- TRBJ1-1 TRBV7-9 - CASSLRQNTEAFF TGTGCCAGCAGCTTACGACAGAACACTGAAGCTTTCTTT
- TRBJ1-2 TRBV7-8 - CASSLVVWAGQTGSYTF TGTGCCAGCAGCTTAGTAGTATGGGCAGGACAAACCGGCTCCTACACCTTC